These 4 T cell receptor beta chains were all obtained from the same sample, sequenced in a study of blood T cell repertoires in COVID-19. Using immunoSEQ multiplex PCR, the repertoire was profiled, and TCRdb retains in-frame clones only, with some absent. The sample lists 400,000 or so clones, 90% occurring once. Sequenced material: PBMCs or T cells enriched from blood (not recorded which). The receptors shown here come from a man younger than 30 who had recovered from COVID-19.

J is TRBJ2-3 and V is TRBV10-1; TRBD2 aligns across 11 bases. The V gene end was trimmed by 3 bases and the J gene end by 5 bases; junction bases not matched to a gene: 4. This CDR3 has 15 residues. CDR1 WNHNN and CDR2 SYGVQD come from the germline V gene (reference sequence). The DNA for the CDR3 is TGCGCCAGCAGTGATAGGGGACTAGCGGTAGATACGCAGTATTTT. Translation: CASSDRGLAVDTQYF.

This rearrangement joins TRBV2 to TRBJ1-1; no clear D. Germline V gives CDR1 SNHLY, CDR2 FYNNEI. V lost 10 bases, J lost 1 base, and 7 bases lay in between. This CDR3 is 11 amino acids long. The CDR3 here is CATRRNTEAFF. Here the CDR3 DNA reads TGTGCCACAAGGAGGAACACTGAAGCTTTCTTT.

V gene TRBV2 combines with J gene TRBJ2-2; weak D call: TRBD1 (5 bases). This CDR3 is 14 amino acids long. V lost 4 bases and J lost 8, with 14 bases in between. Germline CDR1 reads SNHLY; CDR2 reads FYNNEI. Written as DNA, the CDR3 is TGTGCCAGCAGTGGACAGCCTGTGGGAGGGGAGCTGTTTTTT. It specifies CASSGQPVGGELFF.

Concerning this clone itself: One junction end disagrees with the germline gene, perhaps due to a read error. CDR3: CASSYSRKGVYRNQPQHF. Here the CDR3 DNA reads TGTGCCAGCAGCTACTCGAGGAAGGGGGTTTATCGCAATCAGCCCCAGCATTTT. The rearrangement links TRBV6-2 or TRBV6-3 to TRBJ1-5; TRBD1 is a possible D gene (6 bases). The germline gives CDR1 MNHEY, CDR2 SVGEGT. This CDR3 region has 18 residues.